Below, 10 T cell receptor beta chains from the same sample are listed, as sequenced in a study of T cell repertoires in aging, cancer and after chemotherapy. Rearranged V-D-J TRB sequences were amplified with a mixed TRB-A/B primer pool. TCRdb ran MiXCR on the multiplex PCR reads and lists one entry per CDR3 protein. The table has 3,500 to 5,500 distinct CDR3 sequences, approximately 71% seen once. TCR beta rearrangements were amplified from peripheral blood genomic DNA. The sample taken for sequencing was blood. The receptor source for this set is a human donor with a solid tumor.

A single count supports this clonotype. The chain is built from TRBV10-3 and TRBJ1-2; D remains unclear. V lost 0 bases and J lost 8, with 10 bases in between. The CDR3 contains 13 residues. Germline CDR1 is ENHRY and CDR2 is SYGVKD. CDR3 nucleotide sequence: TGTGCCATCAGTGAGTCCGGTTCGGGGGGCTACACCTTC. Protein product: CAISESGSGGYTF.

This chain connects TRBV7-2 to TRBJ1-4; no clear D. V lost 3 bases to trimming and J lost 5 bases, with 7 bases between them. The germline V gene encodes CDR1 SGHTA and CDR2 FQGNSA. The CDR3 is 13 amino acids. The CDR3 loop is CASSLGANEKLFF. DNA for the CDR3: TGTGCCAGCAGCTTGGGAGCGAATGAAAAACTGTTTTTT.

The rearrangement uses TRBV27 and TRBJ2-7, with 7 bases fitting TRBD2. Per germline, CDR1 MNHEY and CDR2 SMNVEV (reference sequence). The CDR3 runs 14 residues. The junction had 8 bases not matched to a gene; V was cut back by 2 bases and J by 7 bases. CDR3 bases: TGTGCCAGCAGTTTAACTTCCGGCGGGGGAGAGCAGTACTTC. This gives the protein CASSLTSGGGEQYF.

The rearrangement joins TRBV6-6 to TRBJ2-4; a weak D match, TRBD2 (6 bases). The CDR3 spans 12 residues. The V end was cut by 6 bases, the J end by 10 bases, with 13 bases between. Germline V gene sequence: CDR1 MNHNY, CDR2 SVGAGI (reference sequence). The CDR3 is CASSQGGRIQYF. DNA for the CDR3: TGTGCCAGCAGCCAGGGAGGTAGGATTCAGTACTTC.

This sequence joins TRBV13 and TRBJ2-7; TRBD1 is a possible D gene (5 bases). The CDR3 consists of 15 residues. The germline V gene encodes CDR1 PRHDT and CDR2 FYEKMQ (reference sequence). V was trimmed by 5 bases and J by 1 base, leaving 15 bases between them. This chain's CDR3 is CASSRAGHLSYEQYF. The CDR3 DNA follows: TGTGCCAGCAGCCGCGCAGGGCACCTTTCCTACGAGCAGTACTTC.

The rearrangement links TRBV6-1 to TRBJ1-6; 7 nucleotides agree with TRBD1. CDR3 length: 15 amino acids. CDR1 is MNHNS, CDR2 SASEGT, per germline. The ends lost 7 bases at V and 7 bases at J; junction bases unmatched: 10. CDR3 sequence: CASNSGGIGNSPLHF. The CDR3 DNA reads TGTGCCAGCAACTCAGGGGGTATCGGGAATTCACCCCTCCACTTT.

The chain combines TRBV11-3 with TRBJ2-7, with 8 bases lining up with TRBD1. The CDR3 runs 14 residues. The V gene's germline CDR1 is SGHNT and CDR2 YENEEA. V dropped 5 bases and J dropped 2; count of bases not matched to a gene: 5. Here the CDR3 reads CASSETGVTYEQYF. The CDR3 DNA is TGTGCCAGCAGCGAGACAGGGGTGACCTACGAGCAGTACTTC. Filled out from reference TRBV11-3 and TRBJ2-7, the complete variable domain reads EAGVVQSPRYKIIEKKQPVAFWCNPISGHNTLYWYLQNLGQGPELLIRYENEEAVDDSQLPKDRFSAERLKGVDSTLKIQPAELGDSAVYLCASSETGVTYEQYFGPGTRLTVT.

The V and J genes are TRBV19 and TRBJ1-2; no reliable D call. The V gene's germline CDR1 is LNHDA and CDR2 SQIVND (reference sequence). CDR3 size: 15 residues. The V gene lost 1 base and the J gene lost 2 bases, with 11 bases spanning the gap. The CDR3 is CASSIGPGRNYGYTF. In DNA form, the CDR3 reads TGTGCCAGTAGTATAGGACCCGGCAGGAACTATGGCTACACCTTC. Complete variable domain (other parts from reference TRBV19 and TRBJ1-2): DGGITQSPKYLFRKEGQNVTLSCEQNLNHDAMYWYRQDPGQGLRLIYYSQIVNDFQKGDIAEGYSVSREKKESFPLTVTSAQKNPTAFYLCASSIGPGRNYGYTFGSGTRLTVV.

This clonotype was found a few times. V is TRBV15 and J is TRBJ1-2; TRBD1 is a possible D gene (5 bases). With 3 bases removed from V and 3 bases from J, the gap between germline ends came to 17 bases. Germline lookup yields CDR1 LNHNV and CDR2 YYDKDF (reference sequence). This CDR3 has 16 amino acids. CDR3 sequence reads: CATSRLGRGADYGYTF. In DNA form, the CDR3 reads TGTGCCACCAGCAGGCTCGGAAGGGGCGCTGACTATGGCTACACCTTC.

The rearrangement links TRBV7-2 to TRBJ2-2, with D unclear. The CDR3 has 14 residues. Trimming removed 2 bases at V and 1 base at J, with 5 bases between. Per the germline V gene, CDR1 is SGHTA and CDR2 is FQGNSA. The CDR3 DNA follows: TGTGCCAGCAGCTTACGCAGGAACACCGGGGAGCTGTTTTTT. The encoded protein is CASSLRRNTGELFF.